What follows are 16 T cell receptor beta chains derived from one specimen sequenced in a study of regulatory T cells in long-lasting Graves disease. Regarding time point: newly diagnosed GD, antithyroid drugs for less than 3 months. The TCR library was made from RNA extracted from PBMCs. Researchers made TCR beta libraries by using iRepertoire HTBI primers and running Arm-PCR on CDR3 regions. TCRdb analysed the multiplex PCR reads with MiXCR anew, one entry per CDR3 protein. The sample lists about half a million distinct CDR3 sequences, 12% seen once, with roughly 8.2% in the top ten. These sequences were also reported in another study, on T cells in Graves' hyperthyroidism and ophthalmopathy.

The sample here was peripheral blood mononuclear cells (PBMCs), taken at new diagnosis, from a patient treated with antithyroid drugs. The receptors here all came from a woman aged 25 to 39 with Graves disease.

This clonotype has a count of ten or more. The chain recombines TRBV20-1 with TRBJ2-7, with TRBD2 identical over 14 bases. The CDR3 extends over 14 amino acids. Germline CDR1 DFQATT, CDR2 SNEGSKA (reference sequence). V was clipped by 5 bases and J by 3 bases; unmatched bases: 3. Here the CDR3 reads CSASGLAGGYEQYF. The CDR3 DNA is TGCAGTGCTTCCGGACTAGCGGGAGGCTACGAGCAGTACTTC.

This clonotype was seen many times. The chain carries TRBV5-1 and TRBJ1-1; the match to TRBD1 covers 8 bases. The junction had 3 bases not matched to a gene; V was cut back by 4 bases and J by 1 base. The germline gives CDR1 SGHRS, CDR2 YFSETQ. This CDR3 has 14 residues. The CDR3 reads CASSPDRENTEAFF. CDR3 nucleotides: TGCGCCAGCAGCCCGGACAGGGAGAACACTGAAGCTTTCTTT.

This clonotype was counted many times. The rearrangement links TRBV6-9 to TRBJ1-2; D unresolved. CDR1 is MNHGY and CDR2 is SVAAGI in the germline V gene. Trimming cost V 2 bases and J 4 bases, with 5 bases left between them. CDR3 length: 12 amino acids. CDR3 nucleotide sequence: TGTGCCAGCAGTTATGCAGGCTATGGCTACACCTTC. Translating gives CASSYAGYGYTF.

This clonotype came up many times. This CDR3 is CASSGTGGYEQYF. CDR3 DNA: TGTGCCAGCAGTGGGACAGGGGGCTACGAGCAGTACTTC. This rearrangement joins TRBV2 to TRBJ2-7, with TRBD1 identical over 10 bases. The CDR3 runs 13 residues. The germline CDR1 and CDR2 sequences are SNHLY and FYNNEI. J lost 3 bases, V lost 4 bases, and 0 bases had no gene match.

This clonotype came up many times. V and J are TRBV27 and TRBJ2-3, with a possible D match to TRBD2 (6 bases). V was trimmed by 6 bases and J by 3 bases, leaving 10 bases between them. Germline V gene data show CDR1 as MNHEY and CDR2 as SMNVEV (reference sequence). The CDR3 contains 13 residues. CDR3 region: CASSLRGTDTQYF. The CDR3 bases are TGTGCCAGCAGCCTGCGGGGTACAGATACGCAGTATTTT.

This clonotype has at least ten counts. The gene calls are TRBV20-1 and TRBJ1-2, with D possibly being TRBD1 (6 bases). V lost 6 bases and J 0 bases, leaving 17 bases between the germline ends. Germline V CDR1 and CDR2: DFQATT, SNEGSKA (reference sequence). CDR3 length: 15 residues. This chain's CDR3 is CSASPDRHANYGYTF. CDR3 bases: TGCAGTGCGAGTCCTGACAGGCACGCTAACTATGGCTACACCTTC.

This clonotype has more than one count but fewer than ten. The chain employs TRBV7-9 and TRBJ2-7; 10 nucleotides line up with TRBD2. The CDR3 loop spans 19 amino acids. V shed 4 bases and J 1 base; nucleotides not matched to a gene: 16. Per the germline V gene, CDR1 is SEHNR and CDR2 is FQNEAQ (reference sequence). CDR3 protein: CASSSAGLATTGGSYEQYF. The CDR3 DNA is TGTGCCAGCAGCTCCGCGGGACTAGCGACGACCGGAGGGTCCTACGAGCAGTACTTC.

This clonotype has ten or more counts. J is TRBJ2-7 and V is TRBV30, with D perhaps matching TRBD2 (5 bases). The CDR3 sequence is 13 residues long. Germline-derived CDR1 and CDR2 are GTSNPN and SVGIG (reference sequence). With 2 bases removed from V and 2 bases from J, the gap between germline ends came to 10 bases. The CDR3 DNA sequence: TGTGCCTGGAGTAGAGGGCAAGCCTACGAGCAGTACTTC. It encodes CAWSRGQAYEQYF.

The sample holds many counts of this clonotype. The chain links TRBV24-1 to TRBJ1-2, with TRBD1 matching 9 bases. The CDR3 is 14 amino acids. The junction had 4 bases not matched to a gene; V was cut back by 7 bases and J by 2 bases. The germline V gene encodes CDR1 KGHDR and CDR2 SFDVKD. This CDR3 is CATSPGQGNYGYTF. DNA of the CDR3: TGTGCCACCAGCCCCGGACAGGGGAACTATGGCTACACCTTC.

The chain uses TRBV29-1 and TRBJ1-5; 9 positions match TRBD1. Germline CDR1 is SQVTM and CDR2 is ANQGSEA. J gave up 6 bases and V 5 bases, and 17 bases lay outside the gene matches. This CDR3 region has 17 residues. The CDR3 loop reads CSVKGGGTGLPFQPQHF. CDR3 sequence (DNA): TGCAGCGTTAAGGGGGGGGGGACAGGGTTACCATTTCAGCCCCAGCATTTT.

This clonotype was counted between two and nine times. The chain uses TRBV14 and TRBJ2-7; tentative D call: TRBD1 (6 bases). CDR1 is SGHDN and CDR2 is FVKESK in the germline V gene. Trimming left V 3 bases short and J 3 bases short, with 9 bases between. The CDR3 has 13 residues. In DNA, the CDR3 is TGTGCCAGCAGCCATTGGGACATCTACGAGCAGTACTTC. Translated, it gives CASSHWDIYEQYF.

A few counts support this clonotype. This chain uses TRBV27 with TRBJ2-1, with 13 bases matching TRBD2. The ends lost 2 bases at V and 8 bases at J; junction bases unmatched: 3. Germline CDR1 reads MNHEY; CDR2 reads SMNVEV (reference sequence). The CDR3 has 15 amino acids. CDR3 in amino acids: CASSLTTSGRHEQFF. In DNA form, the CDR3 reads TGTGCCAGCAGTTTAACGACTAGCGGGAGGCATGAGCAGTTCTTC.

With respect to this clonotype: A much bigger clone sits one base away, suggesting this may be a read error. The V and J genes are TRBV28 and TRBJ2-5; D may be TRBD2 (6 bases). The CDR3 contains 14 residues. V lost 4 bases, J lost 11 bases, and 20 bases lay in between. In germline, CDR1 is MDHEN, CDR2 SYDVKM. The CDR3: CASSWGEEGNEQYF. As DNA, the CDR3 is TGTGCCAGCAGTTGGGGGGAGGAGGGGAATGAGCAGTACTTC.

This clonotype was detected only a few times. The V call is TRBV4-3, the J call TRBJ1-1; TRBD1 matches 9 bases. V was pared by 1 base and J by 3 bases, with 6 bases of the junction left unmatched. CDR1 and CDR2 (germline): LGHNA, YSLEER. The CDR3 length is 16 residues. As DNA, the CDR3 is TGCGCCAGCAGCCAAGTACACGGGACAGGGTACACTGAAGCTTTCTTT. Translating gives CASSQVHGTGYTEAFF.

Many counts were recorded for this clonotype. CDR3 DNA sequence: TGTGCCAGCAGTCGACGGGACAGGGGGTTTGAAAAACTGTTTTTT. The encoded protein is CASSRRDRGFEKLFF. The chain employs TRBV12-3 or TRBV12-4 and TRBJ1-4; 11 bases agree with TRBD1. The CDR3 runs 15 residues. V was pared by 5 bases and J by 7 bases, with 6 bases of the junction left unmatched.

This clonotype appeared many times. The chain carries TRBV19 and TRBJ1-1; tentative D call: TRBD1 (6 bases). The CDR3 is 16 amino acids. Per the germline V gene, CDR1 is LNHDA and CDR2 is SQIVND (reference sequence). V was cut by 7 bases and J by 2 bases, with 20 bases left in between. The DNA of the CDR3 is TGTGCCAGTACCATAAAGGGGGGACACATTAACACTGAAGCTTTCTTT. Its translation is CASTIKGGHINTEAFF.